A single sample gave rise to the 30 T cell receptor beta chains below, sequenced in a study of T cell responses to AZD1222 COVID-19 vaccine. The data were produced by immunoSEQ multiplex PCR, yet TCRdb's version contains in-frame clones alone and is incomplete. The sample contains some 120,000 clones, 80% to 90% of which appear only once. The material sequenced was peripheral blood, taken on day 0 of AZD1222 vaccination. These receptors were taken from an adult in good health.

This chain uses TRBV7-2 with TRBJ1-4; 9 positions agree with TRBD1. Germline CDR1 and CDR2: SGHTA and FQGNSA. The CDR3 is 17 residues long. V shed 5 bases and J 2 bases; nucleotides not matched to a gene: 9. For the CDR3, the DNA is TGTGCCAGCAGCCGCCCGGGACAGGGTCGGACTAATGAAAAACTGTTTTTT. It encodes CASSRPGQGRTNEKLFF.

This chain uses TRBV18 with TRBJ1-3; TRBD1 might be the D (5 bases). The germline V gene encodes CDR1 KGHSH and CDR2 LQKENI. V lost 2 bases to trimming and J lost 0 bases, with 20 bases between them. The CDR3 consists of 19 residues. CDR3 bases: TGTGCCAGCTCACCAGACAGATATAGGGGACCAAACTCTGGAAACACCATATATTTT. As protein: CASSPDRYRGPNSGNTIYF.

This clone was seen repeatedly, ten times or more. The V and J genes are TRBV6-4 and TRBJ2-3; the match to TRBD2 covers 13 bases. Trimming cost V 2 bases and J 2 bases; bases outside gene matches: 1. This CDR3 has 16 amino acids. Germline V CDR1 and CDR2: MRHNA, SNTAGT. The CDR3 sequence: CASSDTSGGATDTQYF. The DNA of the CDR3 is TGTGCCAGCAGTGACACTAGCGGGGGGGCCACAGATACGCAGTATTTT.

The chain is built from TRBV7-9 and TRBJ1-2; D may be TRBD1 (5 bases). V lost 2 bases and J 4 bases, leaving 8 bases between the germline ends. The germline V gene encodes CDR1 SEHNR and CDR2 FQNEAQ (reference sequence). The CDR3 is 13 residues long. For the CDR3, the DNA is TGTGCCAGCAGCTTACAGGGAGGCTATGGCTACACCTTC. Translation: CASSLQGGYGYTF.

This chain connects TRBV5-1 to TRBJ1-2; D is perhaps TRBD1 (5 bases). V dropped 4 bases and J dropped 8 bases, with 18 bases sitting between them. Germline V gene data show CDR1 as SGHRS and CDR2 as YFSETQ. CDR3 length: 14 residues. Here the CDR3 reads CASSLPRGVSGYTF. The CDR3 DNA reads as TGCGCCAGCAGCCTACCGCGGGGGGTCTCAGGCTACACCTTC.

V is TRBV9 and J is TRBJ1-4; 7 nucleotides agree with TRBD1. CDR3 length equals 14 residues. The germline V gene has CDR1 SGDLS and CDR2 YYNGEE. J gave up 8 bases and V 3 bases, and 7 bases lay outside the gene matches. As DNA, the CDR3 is TGTGCCAGCAGCGAGGGACAGTCCCGGGAAAAACTGTTTTTT. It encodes CASSEGQSREKLFF.

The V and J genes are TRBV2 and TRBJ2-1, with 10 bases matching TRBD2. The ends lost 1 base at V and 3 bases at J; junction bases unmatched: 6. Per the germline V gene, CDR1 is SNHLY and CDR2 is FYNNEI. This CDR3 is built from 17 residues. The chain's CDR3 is CASSEGVGLADYNEQFF. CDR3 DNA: TGTGCCAGCAGTGAAGGTGTTGGACTAGCGGACTACAATGAGCAGTTCTTC.

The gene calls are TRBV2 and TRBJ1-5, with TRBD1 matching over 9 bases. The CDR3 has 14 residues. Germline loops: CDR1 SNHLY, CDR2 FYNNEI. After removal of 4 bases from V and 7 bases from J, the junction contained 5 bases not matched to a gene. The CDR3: CASSVGTGWQPQHF. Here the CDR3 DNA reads TGTGCCAGCAGTGTAGGGACAGGGTGGCAGCCCCAGCATTTT.

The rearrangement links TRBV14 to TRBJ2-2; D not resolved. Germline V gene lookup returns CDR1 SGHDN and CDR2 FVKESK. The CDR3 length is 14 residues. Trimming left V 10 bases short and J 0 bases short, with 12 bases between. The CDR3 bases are TGTGCCACAAGGACGGAATCGAACACCGGGGAGCTGTTTTTT. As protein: CATRTESNTGELFF.

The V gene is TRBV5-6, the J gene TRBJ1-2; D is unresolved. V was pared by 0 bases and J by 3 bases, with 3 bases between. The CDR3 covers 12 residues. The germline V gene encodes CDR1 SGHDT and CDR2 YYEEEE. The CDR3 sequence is CASSLGYYGYTF. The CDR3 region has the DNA TGTGCCAGCAGCTTGGGGTACTATGGCTACACCTTC.

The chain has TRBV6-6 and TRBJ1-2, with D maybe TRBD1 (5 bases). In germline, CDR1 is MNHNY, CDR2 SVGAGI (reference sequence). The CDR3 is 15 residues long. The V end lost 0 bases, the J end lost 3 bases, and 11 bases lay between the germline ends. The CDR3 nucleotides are TGTGCCAGCAGTTACTCAGGGGCAAGGGACTATGGCTACACCTTC. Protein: CASSYSGARDYGYTF.

The CDR3 coding sequence is TGCGCCAGCAGCTGGTTAACAGGGGTAGGGGACTATGGCTACACCTTC. Its translation is CASSWLTGVGDYGYTF. The V call is TRBV5-1, the J call TRBJ1-2, with 7 bases matching TRBD1. The CDR3 is 16 residues long. V was clipped by 3 bases and J by 3 bases; unmatched bases: 11. Per germline, CDR1 SGHRS and CDR2 YFSETQ.

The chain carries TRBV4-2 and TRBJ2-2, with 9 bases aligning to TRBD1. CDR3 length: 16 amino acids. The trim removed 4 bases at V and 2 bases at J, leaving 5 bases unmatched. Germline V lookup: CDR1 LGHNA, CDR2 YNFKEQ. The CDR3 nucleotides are TGTGCCAGCAGCCCAAACACAGGGGGCAACACCGGGGAGCTGTTTTTT. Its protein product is CASSPNTGGNTGELFF.

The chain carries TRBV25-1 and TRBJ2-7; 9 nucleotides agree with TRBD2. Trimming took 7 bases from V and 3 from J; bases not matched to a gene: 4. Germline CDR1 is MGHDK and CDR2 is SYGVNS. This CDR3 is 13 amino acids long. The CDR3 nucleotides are TGTGCCAGCACTCTAGCGGGAAGCTACGAGCAGTACTTC. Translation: CASTLAGSYEQYF.

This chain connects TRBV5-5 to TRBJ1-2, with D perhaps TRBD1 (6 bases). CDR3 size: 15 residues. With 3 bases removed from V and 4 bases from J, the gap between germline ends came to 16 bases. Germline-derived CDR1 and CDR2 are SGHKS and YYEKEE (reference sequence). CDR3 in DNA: TGTGCCAGCAGCTCCGGGACAAGCCTCGGCTATGGCTACACCTTC. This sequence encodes CASSSGTSLGYGYTF.

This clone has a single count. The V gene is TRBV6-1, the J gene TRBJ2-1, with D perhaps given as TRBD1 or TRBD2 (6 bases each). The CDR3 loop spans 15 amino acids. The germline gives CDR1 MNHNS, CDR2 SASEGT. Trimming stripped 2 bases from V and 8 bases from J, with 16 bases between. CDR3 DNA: TGTGCCAGCAGTGAATCCGGGGGCGCCCGGTATGAGCAGTTCTTC. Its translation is CASSESGGARYEQFF.

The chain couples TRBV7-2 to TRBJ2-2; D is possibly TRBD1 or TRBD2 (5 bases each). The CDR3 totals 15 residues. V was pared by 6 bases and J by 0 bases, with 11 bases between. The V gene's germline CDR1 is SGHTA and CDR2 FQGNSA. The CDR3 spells CASRWGTSNTGELFF. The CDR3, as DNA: TGTGCCAGCAGATGGGGGACGTCGAACACCGGGGAGCTGTTTTTT. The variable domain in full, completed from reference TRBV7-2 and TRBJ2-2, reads GAGVSQSPSNKVTEKGKDVELRCDPISGHTALYWYRQSLGQGLEFLIYFQGNSAPDKSGLPSDRFSAERTGGSVSTLTIQRTQQEDSAVYLCASRWGTSNTGELFFGEGSRLTVL.

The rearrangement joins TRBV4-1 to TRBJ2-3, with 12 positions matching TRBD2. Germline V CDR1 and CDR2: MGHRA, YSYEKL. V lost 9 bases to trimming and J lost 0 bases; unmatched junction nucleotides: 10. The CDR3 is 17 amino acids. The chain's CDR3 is CARALAGGSSSTDTQYF. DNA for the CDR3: TGCGCCAGGGCCCTAGCGGGGGGGTCCTCTAGCACAGATACGCAGTATTTT.

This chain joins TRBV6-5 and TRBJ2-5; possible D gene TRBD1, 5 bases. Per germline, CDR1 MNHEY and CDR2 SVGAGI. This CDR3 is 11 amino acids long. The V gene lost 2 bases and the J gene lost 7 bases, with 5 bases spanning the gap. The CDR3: CASSYQGTQYF. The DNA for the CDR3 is TGTGCCAGCAGTTACCAGGGGACCCAGTACTTC.

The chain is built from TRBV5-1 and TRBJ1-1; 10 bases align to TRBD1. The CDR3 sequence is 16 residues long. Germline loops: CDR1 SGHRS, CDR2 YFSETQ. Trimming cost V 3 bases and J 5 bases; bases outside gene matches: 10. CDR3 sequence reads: CASSSAFRDRGTEAFF. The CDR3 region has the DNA TGCGCCAGCAGCTCGGCTTTCCGGGACAGGGGAACTGAAGCTTTCTTT.

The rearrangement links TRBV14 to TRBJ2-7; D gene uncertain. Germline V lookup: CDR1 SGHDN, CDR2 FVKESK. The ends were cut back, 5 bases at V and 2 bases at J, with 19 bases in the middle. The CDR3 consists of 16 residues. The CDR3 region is CASSLNGDRRPYEQYF. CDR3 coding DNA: TGTGCCAGCAGCTTGAATGGAGATCGAAGGCCCTACGAGCAGTACTTC.

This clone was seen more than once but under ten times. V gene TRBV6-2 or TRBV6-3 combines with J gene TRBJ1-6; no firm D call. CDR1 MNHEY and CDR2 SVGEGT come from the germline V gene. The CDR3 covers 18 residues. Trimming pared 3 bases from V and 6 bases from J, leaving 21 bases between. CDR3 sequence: CASSYGDRTGQVNSPLHF. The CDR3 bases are TGTGCCAGCAGTTATGGGGATCGAACCGGGCAGGTTAATTCACCCCTCCACTTT.

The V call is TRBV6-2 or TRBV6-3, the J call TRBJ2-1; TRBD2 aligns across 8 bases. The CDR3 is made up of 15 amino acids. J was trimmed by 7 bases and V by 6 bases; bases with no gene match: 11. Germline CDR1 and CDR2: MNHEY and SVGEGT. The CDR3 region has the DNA TGTGCCAGCAGCTTAAGCGGGAGTAACATGAATGAGCAGTTCTTC. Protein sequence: CASSLSGSNMNEQFF.

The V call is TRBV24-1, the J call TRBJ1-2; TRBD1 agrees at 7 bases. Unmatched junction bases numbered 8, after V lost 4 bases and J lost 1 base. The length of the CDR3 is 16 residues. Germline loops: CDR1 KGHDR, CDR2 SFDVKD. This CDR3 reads CATSEDRRPLNYGYTF. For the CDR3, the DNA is TGTGCCACCAGTGAGGACAGGAGACCACTTAACTATGGCTACACCTTC.

The CDR3 protein is CASSRMSGGQFQETQYF. In DNA, the CDR3 is TGTGCCAGCAGCAGAATGTCCGGGGGACAGTTTCAAGAGACCCAGTACTTC. This chain joins TRBV21-1 and TRBJ2-5; the DNA was not used to check the table's D call, TRBD1. TRBV21-1 is deemed a pseudogene. The CDR3 consists of 17 residues.

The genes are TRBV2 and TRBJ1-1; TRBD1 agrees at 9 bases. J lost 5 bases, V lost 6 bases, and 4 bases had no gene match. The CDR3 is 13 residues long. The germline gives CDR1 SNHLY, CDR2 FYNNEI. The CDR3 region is CASSGTGKTEAFF. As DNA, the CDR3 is TGTGCCAGCAGCGGGACAGGGAAAACTGAAGCTTTCTTT.

CDR3 sequence reads: CASSTTRTLSAYGYTF. The CDR3 nucleotides are TGTGCCAGCAGCACGACTCGGACCCTGTCTGCATATGGCTACACCTTC. The chain recombines TRBV7-8 with TRBJ1-2; D is unresolved. This CDR3 region has 16 residues. Trimming removed 5 bases at V and 5 bases at J, with 21 bases between. Germline V gene sequence: CDR1 SGHVS, CDR2 FQNEAQ.

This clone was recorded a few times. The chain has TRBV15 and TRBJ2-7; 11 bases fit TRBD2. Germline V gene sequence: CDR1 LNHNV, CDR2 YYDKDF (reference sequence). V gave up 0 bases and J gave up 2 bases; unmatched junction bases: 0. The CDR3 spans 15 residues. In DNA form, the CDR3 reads TGTGCCACCAGCAGAGATAGCGGGGGGGCCTACGAGCAGTACTTC. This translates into CATSRDSGGAYEQYF.

The CDR3 is CASRDPLGAEAFF. CDR3 DNA sequence: TGTGCCAGCAGGGACCCCCTCGGAGCTGAAGCTTTCTTT. The chain joins TRBV7-2 to TRBJ1-1; D gene ambiguous. V gave up 6 bases and J gave up 6 bases, with 14 bases separating them. The CDR3 loop spans 13 amino acids. Germline CDR1 and CDR2: SGHTA and FQGNSA.

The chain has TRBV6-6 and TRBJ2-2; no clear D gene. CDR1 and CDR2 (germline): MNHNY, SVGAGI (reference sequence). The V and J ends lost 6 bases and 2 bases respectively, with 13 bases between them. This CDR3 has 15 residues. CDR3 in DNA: TGTGCCAGCAGAGTAAGGCCCGAAAACACCGGGGAGCTGTTTTTT. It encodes CASRVRPENTGELFF.